This is a list of T cell receptor beta chains from one sample in a study of pediatric ulcerative colitis. Here immunoSEQ multiplex PCR was the method, and the copy in TCRdb shows in-frame clones only, minus some. The data contain tens of thousands of clones, about three quarters of them singletons. The sequenced material came from blood. All receptors come from a boy aged 5-17 years with moderate ulcerative colitis. CDR3s include the opening cysteine and the closing phenylalanine or tryptophan. D genes are given only for firm matches. Clone size is shown for a subset of rows, as once, few, many or a class of expanded clone.

CDR3,DNA,D,V,size,J
CASTPDTKPYGYTF,TGTGCCAGTACCCCAGACACGAAACCATATGGCTACACCTTC,-,TRBV19,once,TRBJ1-2
CASSSRVGEQYF,TGTGCCAGCAGTTCCAGGGTAGGCGAGCAGTACTTC,-,TRBV28,-,TRBJ2-7
CATSRGGWREQYF,TGTGCCACCAGCAGAGGTGGATGGCGCGAGCAGTACTTC,-,TRBV15,-,TRBJ2-7
CASSFSGALSINYGYTF,TGCGCCAGCAGCTTTAGCGGGGCTCTCTCGATTAACTATGGCTACACCTTC,-,TRBV5-1,-,TRBJ1-2
CASSPPDREYQPQHF,TGTGCCAGCTCCCCGCCCGACAGGGAATATCAGCCCCAGCATTTT,TRBD1,TRBV18,few,TRBJ1-5
CASSPSVTENTEAFF,TGTGCCAGCAGCCCCTCAGTGACGGAGAACACTGAAGCTTTCTTT,-,TRBV9,-,TRBJ1-1
CAYLGLAWGQETQYF,TGTGCCTACCTCGGACTAGCTTGGGGCCAAGAGACCCAGTACTTC,TRBD2,TRBV30,-,TRBJ2-5
CASSEGGPNEAFF,TGTGCCAGCAGTGAAGGGGGCCCTAATGAAGCTTTCTTT,-,TRBV25-1,-,TRBJ1-1
CASSLEGASYNSPLHF,TGTGCCAGCAGCTTAGAGGGGGCCTCCTATAATTCACCCCTCCACTTT,TRBD1,TRBV7-6,-,TRBJ1-6
CASSTREGARGETQYF,TGCGCCAGCAGCACAAGGGAGGGGGCTAGGGGAGAGACCCAGTACTTC,-,TRBV5-1,-,TRBJ2-5
CASSLQENTEAFF,TGCGCCAGCAGCTTACAAGAGAACACTGAAGCTTTCTTT,-,TRBV10-2,-,TRBJ1-1
CASSQDWAVAWYEQYF,TGCGCCAGCAGCCAAGATTGGGCCGTAGCGTGGTACGAGCAGTACTTC,-,TRBV4-3,few,TRBJ2-7